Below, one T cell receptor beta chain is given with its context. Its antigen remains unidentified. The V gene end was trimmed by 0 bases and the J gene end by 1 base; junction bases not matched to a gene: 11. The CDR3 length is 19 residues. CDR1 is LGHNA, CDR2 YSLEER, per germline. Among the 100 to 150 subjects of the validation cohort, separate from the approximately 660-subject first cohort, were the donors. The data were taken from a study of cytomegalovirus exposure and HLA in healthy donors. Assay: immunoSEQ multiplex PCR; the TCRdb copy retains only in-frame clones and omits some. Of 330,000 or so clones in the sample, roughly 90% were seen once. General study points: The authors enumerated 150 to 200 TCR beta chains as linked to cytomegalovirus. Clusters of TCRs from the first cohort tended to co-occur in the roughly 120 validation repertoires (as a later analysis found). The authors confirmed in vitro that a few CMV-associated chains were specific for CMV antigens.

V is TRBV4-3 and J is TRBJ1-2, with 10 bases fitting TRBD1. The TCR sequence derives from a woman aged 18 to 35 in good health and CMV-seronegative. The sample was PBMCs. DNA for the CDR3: TGCGCCAGCAGCCAAGACCAACGGACAGGGGGAGGCCGTAACTATGGCTACACCTTC. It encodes CASSQDQRTGGGRNYGYTF.